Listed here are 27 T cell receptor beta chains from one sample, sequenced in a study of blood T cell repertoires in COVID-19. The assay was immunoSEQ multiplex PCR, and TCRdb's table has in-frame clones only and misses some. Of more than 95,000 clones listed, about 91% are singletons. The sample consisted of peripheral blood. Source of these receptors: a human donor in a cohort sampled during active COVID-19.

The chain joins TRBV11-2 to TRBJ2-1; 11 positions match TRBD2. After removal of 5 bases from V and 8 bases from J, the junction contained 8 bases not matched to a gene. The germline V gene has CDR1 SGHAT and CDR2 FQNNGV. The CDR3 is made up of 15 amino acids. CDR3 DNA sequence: TGTGCCAGCAGCCAACTTAGCGGGGGGGTTGATGAGCAGTTCTTC. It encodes CASSQLSGGVDEQFF.

CDR3 sequence (DNA): TGCGCCAGCAGCCAAGACTTCGACAGGGGAGAGACCCAGTACTTC. Residues: CASSQDFDRGETQYF. The gene calls are TRBV4-3 and TRBJ2-5; 8 nucleotides align to TRBD1. The ends lost 0 bases at V and 4 bases at J; junction bases unmatched: 4. The germline CDR1 and CDR2 sequences are LGHNA and YSLEER. This CDR3 region has 15 residues.

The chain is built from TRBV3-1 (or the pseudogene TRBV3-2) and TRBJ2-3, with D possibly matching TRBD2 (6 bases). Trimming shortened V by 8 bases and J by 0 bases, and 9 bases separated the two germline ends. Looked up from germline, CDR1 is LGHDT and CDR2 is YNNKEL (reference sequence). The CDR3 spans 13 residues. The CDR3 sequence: CASGDWSTDTQYF. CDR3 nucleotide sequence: TGTGCCAGCGGGGACTGGAGCACAGATACGCAGTATTTT.

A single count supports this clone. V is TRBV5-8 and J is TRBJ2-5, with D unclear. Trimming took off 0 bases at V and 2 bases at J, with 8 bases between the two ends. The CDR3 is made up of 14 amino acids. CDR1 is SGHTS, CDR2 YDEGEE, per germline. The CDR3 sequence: CASSLGAGQETQYF. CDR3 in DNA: TGTGCCAGCAGCTTGGGGGCAGGTCAAGAGACCCAGTACTTC.

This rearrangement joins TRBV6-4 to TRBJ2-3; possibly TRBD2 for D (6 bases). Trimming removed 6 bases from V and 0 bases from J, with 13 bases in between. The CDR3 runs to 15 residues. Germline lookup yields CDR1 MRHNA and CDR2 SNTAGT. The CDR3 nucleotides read TGTGCCAGCAGCCGGGGGAGGTACAGCACAGATACGCAGTATTTT. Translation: CASSRGRYSTDTQYF.

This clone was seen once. The CDR3 loop is CASRTATGPEYGYTF. CDR3 DNA: TGTGCCAGCAGGACAGCGACAGGGCCGGAATATGGCTACACCTTC. The V and J genes are TRBV2 and TRBJ1-2, with 7 bases identical to TRBD1. The CDR3 has 15 amino acids. Germline CDR1 reads SNHLY; CDR2 reads FYNNEI. The ends lost 6 bases at V and 5 bases at J; junction bases unmatched: 12. The whole variable domain, filled in from reference TRBV2 and TRBJ1-2, reads EPEVTQTPSHQVTQMGQEVILRCVPISNHLYFYWYRQILGQKVEFLVSFYNNEISEKSEIFDDQFSVERPDGSNFTLKIRSTKLEDSAMYFCASRTATGPEYGYTFGSGTRLTVV.

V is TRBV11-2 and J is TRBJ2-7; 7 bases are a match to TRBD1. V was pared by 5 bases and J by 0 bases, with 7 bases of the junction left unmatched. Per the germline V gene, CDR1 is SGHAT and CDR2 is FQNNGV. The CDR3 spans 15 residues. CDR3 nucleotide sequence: TGTGCCAGCAGCGCTATGACAGGGTTCTCCTACGAGCAGTACTTC. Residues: CASSAMTGFSYEQYF.

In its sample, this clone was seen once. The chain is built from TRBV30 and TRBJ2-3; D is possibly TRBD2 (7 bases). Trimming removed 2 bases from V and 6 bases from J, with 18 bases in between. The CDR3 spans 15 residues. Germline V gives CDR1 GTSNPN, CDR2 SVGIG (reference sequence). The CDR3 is CAWSSYGGAADTQYF. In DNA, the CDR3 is TGTGCCTGGAGTTCTTATGGGGGGGCGGCCGATACGCAGTATTTT. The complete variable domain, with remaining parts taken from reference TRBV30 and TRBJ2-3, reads SQTIHQWPATLVQPVGSPLSLECTVEGTSNPNLYWYRQAAGRGLQLLFYSVGIGQISSEVPQNLSASRPQDRQFILSSKKLLLSDSGFYLCAWSSYGGAADTQYFGPGTRLTVL.

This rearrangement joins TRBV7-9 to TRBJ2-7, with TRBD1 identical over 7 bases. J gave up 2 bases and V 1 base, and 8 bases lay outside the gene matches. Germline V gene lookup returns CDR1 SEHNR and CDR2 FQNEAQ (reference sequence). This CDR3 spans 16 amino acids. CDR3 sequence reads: CASSLVSLGTAYEQYF. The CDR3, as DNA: TGTGCCAGCAGCTTAGTCTCGCTCGGGACAGCCTACGAGCAGTACTTC. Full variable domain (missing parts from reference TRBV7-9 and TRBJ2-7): DTGVSQNPRHKITKRGQNVTFRCDPISEHNRLYWYRQTLGQGPEFLTYFQNEAQLEKSRLLSDRFSAERPKGSFSTLEIQRTEQGDSAMYLCASSLVSLGTAYEQYFGPGTRLTVT.

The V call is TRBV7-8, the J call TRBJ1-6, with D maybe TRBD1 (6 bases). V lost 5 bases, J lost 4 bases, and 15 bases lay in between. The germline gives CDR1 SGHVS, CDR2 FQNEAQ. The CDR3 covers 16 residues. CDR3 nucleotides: TGTGCCAGCAGCCGCGACAGGCCGCAGTATAATTCACCCCTCCACTTT. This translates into CASSRDRPQYNSPLHF.

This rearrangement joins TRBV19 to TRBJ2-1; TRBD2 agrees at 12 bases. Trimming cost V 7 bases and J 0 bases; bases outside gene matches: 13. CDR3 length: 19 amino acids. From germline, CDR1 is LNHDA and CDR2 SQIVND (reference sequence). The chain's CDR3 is CASTHPGLAGLSSYNEQFF. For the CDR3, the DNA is TGTGCCAGTACCCATCCGGGACTAGCGGGCCTTAGCTCCTACAATGAGCAGTTCTTC. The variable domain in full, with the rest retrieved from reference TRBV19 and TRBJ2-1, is DGGITQSPKYLFRKEGQNVTLSCEQNLNHDAMYWYRQDPGQGLRLIYYSQIVNDFQKGDIAEGYSVSREKKESFPLTVTSAQKNPTAFYLCASTHPGLAGLSSYNEQFFGPGTRLTVL.

The CDR3 spells CASSKGEQGTTGELFF. In nucleotides, the CDR3 is TGTGCCAGCAGCAAGGGAGAACAGGGGACCACCGGGGAGCTGTTTTTT. This rearrangement joins TRBV21-1 to TRBJ2-2; the table's TRBD1 call for D was not verified on the DNA. TRBV21-1 has pseudogene status. CDR3 length: 16 amino acids.

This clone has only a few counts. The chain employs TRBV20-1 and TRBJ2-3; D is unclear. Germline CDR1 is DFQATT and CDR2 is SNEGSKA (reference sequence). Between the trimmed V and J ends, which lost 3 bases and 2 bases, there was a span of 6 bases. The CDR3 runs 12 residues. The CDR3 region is CSASPLTDTQYF. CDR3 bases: TGCAGTGCTAGTCCTCTCACAGATACGCAGTATTTT.

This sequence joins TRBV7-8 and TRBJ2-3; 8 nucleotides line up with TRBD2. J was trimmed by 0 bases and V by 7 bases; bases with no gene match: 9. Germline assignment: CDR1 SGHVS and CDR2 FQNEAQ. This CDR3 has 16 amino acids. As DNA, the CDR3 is TGTGCCAGCACCCTATACTTAGCGGGGAGCACAGATACGCAGTATTTT. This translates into CASTLYLAGSTDTQYF. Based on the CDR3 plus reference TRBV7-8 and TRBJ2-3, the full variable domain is GAGVSQSPRYKVAKRGQDVALRCDPISGHVSLFWYQQALGQGPEFLTYFQNEAQLDKSGLPSDRFFAERPEGSVSTLKIQRTQQEDSAVYLCASTLYLAGSTDTQYFGPGTRLTVL.

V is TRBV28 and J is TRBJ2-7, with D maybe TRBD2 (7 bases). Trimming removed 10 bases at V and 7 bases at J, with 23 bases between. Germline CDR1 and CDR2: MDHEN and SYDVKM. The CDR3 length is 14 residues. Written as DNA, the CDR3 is TGTGCCACCCGGACAGCCTCGGTGCGGGGGGAGCAGTACTTC. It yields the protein CATRTASVRGEQYF.

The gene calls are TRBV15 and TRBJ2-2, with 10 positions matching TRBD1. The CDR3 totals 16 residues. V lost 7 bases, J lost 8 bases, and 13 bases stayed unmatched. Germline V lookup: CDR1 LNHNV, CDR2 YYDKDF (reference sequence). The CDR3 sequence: CATTPGQGEVSGELFF. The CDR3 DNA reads TGTGCCACCACCCCTGGACAGGGGGAGGTTAGTGGGGAGCTGTTTTTT.

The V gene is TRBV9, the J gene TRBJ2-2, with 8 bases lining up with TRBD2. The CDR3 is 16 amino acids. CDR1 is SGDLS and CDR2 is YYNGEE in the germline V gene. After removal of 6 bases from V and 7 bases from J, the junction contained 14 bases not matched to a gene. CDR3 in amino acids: CASNALTGGQGGELFF. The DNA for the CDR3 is TGTGCCAGCAACGCCCTAACGGGGGGGCAGGGCGGGGAGCTGTTTTTT.

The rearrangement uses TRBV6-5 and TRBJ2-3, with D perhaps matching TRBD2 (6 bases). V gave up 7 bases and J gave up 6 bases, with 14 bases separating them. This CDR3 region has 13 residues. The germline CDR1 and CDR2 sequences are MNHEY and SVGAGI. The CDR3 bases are TGTGCCAGCACCTCGGGGGTCTCCGATACGCAGTATTTT. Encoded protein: CASTSGVSDTQYF.

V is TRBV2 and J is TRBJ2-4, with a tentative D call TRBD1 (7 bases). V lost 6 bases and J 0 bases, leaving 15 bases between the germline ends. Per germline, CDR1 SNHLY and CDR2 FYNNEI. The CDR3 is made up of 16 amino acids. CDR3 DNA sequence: TGTGCCAGCAGCGCCCAGGGGGGCTTAGCCAAAAACATTCAGTACTTC. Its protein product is CASSAQGGLAKNIQYF.

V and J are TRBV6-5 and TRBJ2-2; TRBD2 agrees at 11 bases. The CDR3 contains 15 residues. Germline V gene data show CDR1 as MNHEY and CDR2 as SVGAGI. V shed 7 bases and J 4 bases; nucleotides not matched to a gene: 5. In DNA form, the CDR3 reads TGTGCCAGCACCGTACTAGCGGGGGCCACCGGGGAGCTGTTTTTT. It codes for CASTVLAGATGELFF.

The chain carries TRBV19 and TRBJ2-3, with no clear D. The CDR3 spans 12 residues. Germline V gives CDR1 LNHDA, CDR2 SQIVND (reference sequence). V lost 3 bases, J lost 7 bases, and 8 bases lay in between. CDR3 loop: CASSIQSNTQYF. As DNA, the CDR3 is TGTGCCAGTAGTATCCAATCAAATACGCAGTATTTT. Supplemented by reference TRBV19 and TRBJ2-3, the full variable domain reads DGGITQSPKYLFRKEGQNVTLSCEQNLNHDAMYWYRQDPGQGLRLIYYSQIVNDFQKGDIAEGYSVSREKKESFPLTVTSAQKNPTAFYLCASSIQSNTQYFGPGTRLTVL.

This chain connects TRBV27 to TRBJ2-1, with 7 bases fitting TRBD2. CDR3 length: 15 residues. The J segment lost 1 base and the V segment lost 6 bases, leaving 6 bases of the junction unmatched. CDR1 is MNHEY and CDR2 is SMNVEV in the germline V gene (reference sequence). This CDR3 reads CASSAGRGSYNEQFF. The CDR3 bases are TGTGCCAGCAGCGCAGGGAGGGGTTCCTACAATGAGCAGTTCTTC.

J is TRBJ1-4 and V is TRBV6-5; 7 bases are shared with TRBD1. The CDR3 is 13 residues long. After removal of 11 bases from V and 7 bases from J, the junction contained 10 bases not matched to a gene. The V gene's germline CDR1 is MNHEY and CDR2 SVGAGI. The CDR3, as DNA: TGTGCCCTGGGACCGACAGGGTCTGAAAAACTGTTTTTT. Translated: CALGPTGSEKLFF.

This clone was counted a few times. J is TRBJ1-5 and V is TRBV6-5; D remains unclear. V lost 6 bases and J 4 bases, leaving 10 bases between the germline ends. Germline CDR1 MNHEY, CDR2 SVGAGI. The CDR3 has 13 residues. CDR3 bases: TGTGCCAGCAGGGCAGTGATGAATCAGCCCCAGCATTTT. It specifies CASRAVMNQPQHF.

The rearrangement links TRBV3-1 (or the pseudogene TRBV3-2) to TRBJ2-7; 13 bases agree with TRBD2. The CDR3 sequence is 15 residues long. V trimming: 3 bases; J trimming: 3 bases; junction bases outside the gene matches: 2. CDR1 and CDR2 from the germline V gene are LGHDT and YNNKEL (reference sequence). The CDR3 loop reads CASSHGLAGDYEQYF. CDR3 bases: TGTGCCAGCAGCCACGGACTAGCGGGGGACTACGAGCAGTACTTC.

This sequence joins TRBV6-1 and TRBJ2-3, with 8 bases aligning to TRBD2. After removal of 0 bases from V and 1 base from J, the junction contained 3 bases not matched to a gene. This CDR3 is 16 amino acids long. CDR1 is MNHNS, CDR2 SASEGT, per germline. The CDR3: CASSEAPAGGTDTQYF. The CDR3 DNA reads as TGTGCCAGCAGTGAAGCGCCAGCGGGGGGCACAGATACGCAGTATTTT.

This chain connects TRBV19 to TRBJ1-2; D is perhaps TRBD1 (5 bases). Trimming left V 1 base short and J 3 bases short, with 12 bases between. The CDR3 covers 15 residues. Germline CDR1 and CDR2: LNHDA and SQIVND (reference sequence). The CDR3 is CASSIVGRADYGYTF. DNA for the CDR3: TGTGCCAGTAGTATAGTCGGCAGGGCAGACTATGGCTACACCTTC.